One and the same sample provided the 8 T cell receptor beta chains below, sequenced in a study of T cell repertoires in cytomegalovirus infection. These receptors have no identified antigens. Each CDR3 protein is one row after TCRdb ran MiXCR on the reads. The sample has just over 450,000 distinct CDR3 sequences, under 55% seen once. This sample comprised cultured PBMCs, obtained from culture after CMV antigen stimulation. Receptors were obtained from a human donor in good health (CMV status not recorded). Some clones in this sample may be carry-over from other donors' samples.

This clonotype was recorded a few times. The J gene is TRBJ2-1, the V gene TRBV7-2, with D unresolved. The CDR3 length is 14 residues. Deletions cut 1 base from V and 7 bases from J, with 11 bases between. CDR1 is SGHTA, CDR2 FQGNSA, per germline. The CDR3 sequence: CASSLVSSMNEQFF. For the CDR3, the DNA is TGTGCCAGCAGCTTAGTCAGCAGTATGAATGAGCAGTTCTTC.

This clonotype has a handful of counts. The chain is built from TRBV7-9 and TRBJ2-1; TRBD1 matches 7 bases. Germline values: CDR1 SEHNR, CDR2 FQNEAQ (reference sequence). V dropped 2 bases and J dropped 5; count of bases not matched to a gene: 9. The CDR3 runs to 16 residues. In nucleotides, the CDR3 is TGTGCCAGCAGCTTATGGACAGGAACAAAGAACAATGAGCAGTTCTTC. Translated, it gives CASSLWTGTKNNEQFF.

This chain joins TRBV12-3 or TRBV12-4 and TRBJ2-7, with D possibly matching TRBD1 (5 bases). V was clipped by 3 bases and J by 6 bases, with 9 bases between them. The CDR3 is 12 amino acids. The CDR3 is CASSFAQGEQYF. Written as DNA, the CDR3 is TGTGCCAGCAGTTTCGCCCAGGGCGAGCAGTACTTC.

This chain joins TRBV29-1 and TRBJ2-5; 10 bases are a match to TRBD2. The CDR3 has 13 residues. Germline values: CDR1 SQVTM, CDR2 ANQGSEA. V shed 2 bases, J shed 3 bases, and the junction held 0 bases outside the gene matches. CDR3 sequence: CSVETSGKETQYF. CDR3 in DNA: TGCAGCGTTGAAACTAGCGGGAAAGAGACCCAGTACTTC.

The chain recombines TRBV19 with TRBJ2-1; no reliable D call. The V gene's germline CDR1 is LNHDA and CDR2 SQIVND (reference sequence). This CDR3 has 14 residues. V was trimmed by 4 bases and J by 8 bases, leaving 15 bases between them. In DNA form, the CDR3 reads TGTGCCAGTAGTAAGACGGGCCCCCGGCATGAGCAGTTCTTC. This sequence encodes CASSKTGPRHEQFF. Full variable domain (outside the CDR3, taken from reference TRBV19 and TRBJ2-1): DGGITQSPKYLFRKEGQNVTLSCEQNLNHDAMYWYRQDPGQGLRLIYYSQIVNDFQKGDIAEGYSVSREKKESFPLTVTSAQKNPTAFYLCASSKTGPRHEQFFGPGTRLTVL.

The CDR3 bases are TGTGCCAGCACCCTAAAAGACAGGGGCTATGAGCAGTTCTTC. Its translation is CASTLKDRGYEQFF. This rearrangement joins TRBV6-1 to TRBJ2-1, with 8 positions matching TRBD1. The length of the CDR3 is 14 residues. CDR1 is MNHNS and CDR2 is SASEGT in the germline V gene. V dropped 7 bases and J dropped 8; count of bases not matched to a gene: 10.

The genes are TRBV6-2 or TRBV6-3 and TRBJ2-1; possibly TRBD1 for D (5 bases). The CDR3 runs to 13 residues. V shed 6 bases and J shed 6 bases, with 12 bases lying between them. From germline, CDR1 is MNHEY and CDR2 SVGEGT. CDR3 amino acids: CASRAPGINEQFF. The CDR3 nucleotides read TGTGCCAGCAGAGCTCCAGGGATCAATGAGCAGTTCTTC.

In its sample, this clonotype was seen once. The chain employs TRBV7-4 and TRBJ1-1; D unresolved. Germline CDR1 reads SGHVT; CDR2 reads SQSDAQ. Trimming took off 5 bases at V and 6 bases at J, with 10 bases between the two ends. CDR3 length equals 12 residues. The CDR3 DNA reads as TGTGCCAGCAGCCGGTGGGGTCCTGAAGCTTTCTTT. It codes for CASSRWGPEAFF.